Sequencing of this TCR beta chain was carried out in a study of monozygotic twins with inflammatory bowel disease. With regard to this clonotype: No antigen is known for it.

Overall study results and limits: The data offered no way to tell different T cell subtypes apart.

CDR1 is SNHLY and CDR2 is FYNNEI in the germline V gene. The CDR3 sequence is 13 residues long. TCRdb reprocessed the 5' RACE reads; each CDR3 protein has one entry and no DNA is given. This sample's table reports over 200,000 distinct CDR3 sequences. The receptor's source is a human donor with ulcerative colitis or Crohn's disease, or a healthy co-twin of an affected twin (not recorded which). Sequencing used blood. This chain links TRBV2 with TRBJ1-5. CDR3 residues: CATRGTVNQPQHF.